The TCR beta chain under discussion was sequenced for a study of blood T cell repertoires in COVID-19. Background on the study: Samples taken during acute and convalescent COVID-19 were collected in the United States, Italy and Spain. PBMCs, B-cell-depleted T cells, or T cells were the source of the cDNA or gDNA that made up the material.

Points on this clone: At the DNA level, this CDR3 is encoded by other sequences in the same sample as well.

Original data processing: Using reference gene primer amplification, nucleated cell counts were estimated. Repertoires were generated with immunoSEQ multiplex PCR, while TCRdb's copy carries only in-frame clones and drops some. V, J and clone size reflect that table, while D and trimming were determined from the DNA. The sample holds fewer than 120,000 clones, roughly four fifths seen once. V lost 5 bases and J 0 bases, leaving 10 bases between the germline ends. This CDR3 contains 14 residues. Germline V gives CDR1 MNHEY, CDR2 SMNVEV (reference sequence). Sequencing was done on a sample of peripheral blood. The clonotype comes from a woman in her sixties or seventies with acute or convalescent COVID-19. This sequence joins TRBV27 and TRBJ1-2, with a possible D match to TRBD1 (5 bases). The CDR3 nucleotides read TGTGCCAGCAGTCCGACAGTCCCTAACTATGGCTACACCTTC. Residues: CASSPTVPNYGYTF.